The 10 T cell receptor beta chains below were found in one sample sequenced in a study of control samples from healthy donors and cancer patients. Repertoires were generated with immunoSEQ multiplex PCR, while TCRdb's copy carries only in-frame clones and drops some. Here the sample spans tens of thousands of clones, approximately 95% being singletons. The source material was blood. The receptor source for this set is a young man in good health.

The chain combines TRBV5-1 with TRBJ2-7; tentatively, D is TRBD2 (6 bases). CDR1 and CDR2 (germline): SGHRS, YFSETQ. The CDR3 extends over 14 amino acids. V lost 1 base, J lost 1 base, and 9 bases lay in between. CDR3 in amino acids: CASSLSSDSYEQYF. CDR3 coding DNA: TGCGCCAGCAGCTTGTCTAGCGATTCCTACGAGCAGTACTTC.

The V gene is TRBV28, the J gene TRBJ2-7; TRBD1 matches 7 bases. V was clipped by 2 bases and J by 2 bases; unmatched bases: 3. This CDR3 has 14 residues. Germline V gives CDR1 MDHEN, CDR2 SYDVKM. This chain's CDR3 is CASSLGRGTYEQYF. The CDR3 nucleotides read TGTGCCAGCAGTTTAGGCAGGGGGACCTACGAGCAGTACTTC. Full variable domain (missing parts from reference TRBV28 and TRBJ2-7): DVKVTQSSRYLVKRTGEKVFLECVQDMDHENMFWYRQDPGLGLRLIYFSYDVKMKEKGDIPEGYSVSREKKERFSLILESASTNQTSMYLCASSLGRGTYEQYFGPGTRLTVT.

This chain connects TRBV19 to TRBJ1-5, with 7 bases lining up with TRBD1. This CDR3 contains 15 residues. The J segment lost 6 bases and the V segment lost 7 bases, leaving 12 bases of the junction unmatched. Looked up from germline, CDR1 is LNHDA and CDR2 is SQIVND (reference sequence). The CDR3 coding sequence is TGTGCCAGTACCCGGGACAGCCGACCGGGTCAGCCCCAGCATTTT. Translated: CASTRDSRPGQPQHF. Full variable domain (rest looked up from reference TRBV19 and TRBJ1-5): DGGITQSPKYLFRKEGQNVTLSCEQNLNHDAMYWYRQDPGQGLRLIYYSQIVNDFQKGDIAEGYSVSREKKESFPLTVTSAQKNPTAFYLCASTRDSRPGQPQHFGDGTRLSIL.

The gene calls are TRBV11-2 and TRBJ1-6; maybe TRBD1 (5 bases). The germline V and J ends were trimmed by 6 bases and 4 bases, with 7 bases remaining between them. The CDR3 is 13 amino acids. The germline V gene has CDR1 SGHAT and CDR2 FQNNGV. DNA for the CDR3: TGTGCCAGCAGTTGGGGGTATAATTCACCCCTCCACTTT. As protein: CASSWGYNSPLHF.

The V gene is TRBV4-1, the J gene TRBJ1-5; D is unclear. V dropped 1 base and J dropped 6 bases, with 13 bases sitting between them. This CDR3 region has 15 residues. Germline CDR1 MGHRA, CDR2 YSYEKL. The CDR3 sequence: CASSQGHGNGQPQHF. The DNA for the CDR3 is TGCGCCAGCAGCCAAGGACACGGGAACGGTCAGCCCCAGCATTTT.

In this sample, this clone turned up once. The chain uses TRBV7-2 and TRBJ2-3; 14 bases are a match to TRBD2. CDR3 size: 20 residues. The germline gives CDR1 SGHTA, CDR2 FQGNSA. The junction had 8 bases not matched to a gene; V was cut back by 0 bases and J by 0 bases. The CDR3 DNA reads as TGTGCCAGCAGCTTAGCCCCCGGGACTAGCGGGAGAGCTAGCACAGATACGCAGTATTTT. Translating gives CASSLAPGTSGRASTDTQYF.

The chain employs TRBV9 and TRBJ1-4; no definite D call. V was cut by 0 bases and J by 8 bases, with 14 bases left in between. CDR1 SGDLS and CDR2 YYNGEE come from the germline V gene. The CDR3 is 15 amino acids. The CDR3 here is CASSVDEGWKEKLFF. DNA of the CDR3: TGTGCCAGCAGCGTAGATGAGGGCTGGAAAGAAAAACTGTTTTTT.

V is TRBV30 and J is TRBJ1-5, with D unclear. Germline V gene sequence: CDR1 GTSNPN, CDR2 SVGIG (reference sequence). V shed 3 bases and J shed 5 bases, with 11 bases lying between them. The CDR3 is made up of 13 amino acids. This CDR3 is CAWSVARDQPQHF. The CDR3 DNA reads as TGTGCCTGGAGCGTAGCTAGGGATCAGCCCCAGCATTTT.

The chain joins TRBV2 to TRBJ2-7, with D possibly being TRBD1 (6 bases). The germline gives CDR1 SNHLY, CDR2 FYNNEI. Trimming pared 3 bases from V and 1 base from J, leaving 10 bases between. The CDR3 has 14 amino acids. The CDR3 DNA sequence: TGTGCCAGCAGTGATCAAGGGGGATCCTACGAGCAGTACTTC. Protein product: CASSDQGGSYEQYF.

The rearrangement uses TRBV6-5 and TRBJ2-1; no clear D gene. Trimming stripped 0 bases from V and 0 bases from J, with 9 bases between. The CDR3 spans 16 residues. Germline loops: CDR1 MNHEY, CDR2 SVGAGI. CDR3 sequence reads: CASSYSIWSSYNEQFF. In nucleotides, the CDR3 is TGTGCCAGCAGTTACTCGATATGGAGCTCCTACAATGAGCAGTTCTTC.